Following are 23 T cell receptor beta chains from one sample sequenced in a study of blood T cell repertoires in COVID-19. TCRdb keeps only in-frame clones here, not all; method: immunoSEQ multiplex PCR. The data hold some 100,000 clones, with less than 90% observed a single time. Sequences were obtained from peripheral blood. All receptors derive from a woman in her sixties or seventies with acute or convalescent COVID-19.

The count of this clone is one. Here the CDR3 reads CASTIGEIYQPQHF. The CDR3 region has the DNA TGTGCCAGCACCATTGGAGAGATCTATCAGCCCCAGCATTTT. V usage is TRBV2 and J usage is TRBJ1-5; D not resolved. From germline, CDR1 is SNHLY and CDR2 FYNNEI. The CDR3 is 14 residues long. Trimming shortened V by 7 bases and J by 5 bases, and 15 bases separated the two germline ends.

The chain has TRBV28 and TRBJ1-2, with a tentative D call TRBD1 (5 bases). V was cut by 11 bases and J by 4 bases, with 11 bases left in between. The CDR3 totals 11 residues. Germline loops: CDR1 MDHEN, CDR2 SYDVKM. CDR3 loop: CAHGGGYGYTF. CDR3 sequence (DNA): TGTGCCCATGGGGGAGGCTATGGCTACACCTTC.

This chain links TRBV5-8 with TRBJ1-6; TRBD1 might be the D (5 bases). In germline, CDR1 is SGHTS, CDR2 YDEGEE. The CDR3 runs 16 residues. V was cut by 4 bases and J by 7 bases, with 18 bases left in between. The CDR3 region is CASSLGGDGRNSPLHF. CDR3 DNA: TGTGCCAGCAGCCTCGGGGGGGACGGGCGGAATTCACCCCTCCACTTT.

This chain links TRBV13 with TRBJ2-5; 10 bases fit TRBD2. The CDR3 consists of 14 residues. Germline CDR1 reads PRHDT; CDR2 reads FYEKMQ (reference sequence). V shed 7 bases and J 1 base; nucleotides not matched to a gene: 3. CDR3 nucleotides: TGTGCCAGCACAAAGCGGGGGGGCCAAGAGACCCAGTACTTC. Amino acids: CASTKRGGQETQYF.

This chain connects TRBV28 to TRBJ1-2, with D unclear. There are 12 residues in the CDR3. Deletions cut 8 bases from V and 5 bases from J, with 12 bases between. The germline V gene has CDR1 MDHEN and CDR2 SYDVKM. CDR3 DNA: TGTGCCAGCGAGGAAGATTCGTATGGCTACACCTTC. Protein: CASEEDSYGYTF.

The CDR3 spells CSAEQALNTEAFF. The CDR3 nucleotides are TGCAGCGCCGAACAGGCCCTGAACACTGAAGCTTTCTTT. The chain carries TRBV29-1 and TRBJ1-1, with a weak D call TRBD1 (5 bases). Trimming removed 7 bases at V and 0 bases at J, with 12 bases between. CDR1 is SQVTM and CDR2 is ANQGSEA in the germline V gene. The CDR3 length is 13 residues.

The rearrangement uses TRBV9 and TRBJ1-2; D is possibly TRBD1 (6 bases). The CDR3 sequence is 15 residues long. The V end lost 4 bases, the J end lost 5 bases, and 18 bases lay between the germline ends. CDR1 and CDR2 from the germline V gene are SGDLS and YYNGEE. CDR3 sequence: CASSLRDKGPYGYTF. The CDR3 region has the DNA TGTGCCAGCAGCCTCCGGGACAAAGGACCATATGGCTACACCTTC. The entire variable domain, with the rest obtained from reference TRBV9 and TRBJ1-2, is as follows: DSGVTQTPKHLITATGQRVTLRCSPRSGDLSVYWYQQSLDQGLQFLIQYYNGEERAKGNILERFSAQQFPDLHSELNLSSLELGDSALYFCASSLRDKGPYGYTFGSGTRLTVV.

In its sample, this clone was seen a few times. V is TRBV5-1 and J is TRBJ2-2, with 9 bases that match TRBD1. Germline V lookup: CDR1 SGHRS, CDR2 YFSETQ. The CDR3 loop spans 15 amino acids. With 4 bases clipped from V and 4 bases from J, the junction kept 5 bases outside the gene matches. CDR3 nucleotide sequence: TGCGCCAGCAGCCTACAGGGGGCGGCCACCGGGGAGCTGTTTTTT. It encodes CASSLQGAATGELFF.

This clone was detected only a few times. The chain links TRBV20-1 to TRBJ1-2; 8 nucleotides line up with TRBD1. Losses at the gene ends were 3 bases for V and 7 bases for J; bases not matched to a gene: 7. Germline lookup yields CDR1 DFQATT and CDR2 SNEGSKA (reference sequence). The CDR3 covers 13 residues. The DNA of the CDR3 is TGCAGTGCTAGTGCGGACAGGGTAGGTGGCTACACCTTC. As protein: CSASADRVGGYTF.

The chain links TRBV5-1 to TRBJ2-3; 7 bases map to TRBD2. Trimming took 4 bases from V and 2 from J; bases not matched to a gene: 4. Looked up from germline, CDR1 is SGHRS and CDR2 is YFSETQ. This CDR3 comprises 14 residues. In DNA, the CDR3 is TGCGCCAGCAGCCCTGGACTAGTCACAGATACGCAGTATTTT. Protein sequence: CASSPGLVTDTQYF.

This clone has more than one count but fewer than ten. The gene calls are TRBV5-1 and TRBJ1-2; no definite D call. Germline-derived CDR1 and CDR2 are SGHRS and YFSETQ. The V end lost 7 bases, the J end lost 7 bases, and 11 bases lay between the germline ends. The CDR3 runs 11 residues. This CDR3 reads CASSEGSGYTF. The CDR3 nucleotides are TGCGCCAGCTCAGAGGGTTCTGGCTACACCTTC.

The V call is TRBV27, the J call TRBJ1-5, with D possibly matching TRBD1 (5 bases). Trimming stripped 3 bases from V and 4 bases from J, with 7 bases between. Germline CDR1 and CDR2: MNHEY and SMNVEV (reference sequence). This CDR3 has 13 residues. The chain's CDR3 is CASSFRQNQPQHF. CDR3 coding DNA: TGTGCCAGCAGTTTTCGACAGAATCAGCCCCAGCATTTT.

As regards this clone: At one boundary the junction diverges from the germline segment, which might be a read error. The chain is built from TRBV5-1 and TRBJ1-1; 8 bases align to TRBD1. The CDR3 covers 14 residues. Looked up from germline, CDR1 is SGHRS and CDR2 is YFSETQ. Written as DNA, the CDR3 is TGCGCCAGCAGATTGGGACAGGCGAACACTGAAGCTTTCTTT. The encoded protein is CASRLGQANTEAFF.

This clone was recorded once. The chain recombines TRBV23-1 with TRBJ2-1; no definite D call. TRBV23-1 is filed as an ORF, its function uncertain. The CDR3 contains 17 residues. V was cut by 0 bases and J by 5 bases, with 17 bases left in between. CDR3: CASSQSPVCLINNEQFF. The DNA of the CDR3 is TGCGCCAGCAGTCAATCCCCGGTCTGCTTAATAAACAATGAGCAGTTCTTC.

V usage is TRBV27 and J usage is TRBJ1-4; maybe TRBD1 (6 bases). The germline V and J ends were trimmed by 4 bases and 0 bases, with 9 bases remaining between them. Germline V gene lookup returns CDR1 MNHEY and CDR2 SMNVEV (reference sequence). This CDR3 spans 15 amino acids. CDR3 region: CASSSRTATNEKLFF. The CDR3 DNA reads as TGTGCCAGCAGTTCGAGGACAGCAACTAATGAAAAACTGTTTTTT.

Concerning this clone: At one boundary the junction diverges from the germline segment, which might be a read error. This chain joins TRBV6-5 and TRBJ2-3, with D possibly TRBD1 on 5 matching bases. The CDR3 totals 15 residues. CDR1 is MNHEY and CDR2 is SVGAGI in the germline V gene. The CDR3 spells CASSQEPGSTNTQYF. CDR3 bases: TGTGCCAGCTCACAGGAGCCAGGGTCCACAAATACGCAGTATTTT.

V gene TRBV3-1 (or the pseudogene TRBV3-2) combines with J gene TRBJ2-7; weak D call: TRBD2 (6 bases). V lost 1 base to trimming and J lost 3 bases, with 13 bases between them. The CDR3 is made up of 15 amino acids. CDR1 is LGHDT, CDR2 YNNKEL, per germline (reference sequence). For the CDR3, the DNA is TGTGCCAGCAGCCAAGGGGTCGGGGGTAACTACGAGCAGTACTTC. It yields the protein CASSQGVGGNYEQYF.

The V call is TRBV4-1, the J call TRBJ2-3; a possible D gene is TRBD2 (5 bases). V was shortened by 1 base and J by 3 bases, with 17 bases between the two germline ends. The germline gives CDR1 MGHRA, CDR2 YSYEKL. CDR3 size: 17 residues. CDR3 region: CASSQGPLVQGTDTQYF. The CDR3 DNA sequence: TGCGCCAGCAGCCAAGGCCCACTAGTTCAAGGAACAGATACGCAGTATTTT.

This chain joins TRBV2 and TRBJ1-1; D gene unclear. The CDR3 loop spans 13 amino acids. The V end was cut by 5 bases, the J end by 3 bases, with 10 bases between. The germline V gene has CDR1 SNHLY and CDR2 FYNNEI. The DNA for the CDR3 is TGTGCCAGCAGTATCGCCCGCGACACTGAAGCTTTCTTT. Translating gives CASSIARDTEAFF. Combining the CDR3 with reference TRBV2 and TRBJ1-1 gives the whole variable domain EPEVTQTPSHQVTQMGQEVILRCVPISNHLYFYWYRQILGQKVEFLVSFYNNEISEKSEIFDDQFSVERPDGSNFTLKIRSTKLEDSAMYFCASSIARDTEAFFGQGTRLTVV.

CDR3 protein: CASSQRMIAGAIHRELFF. CDR3 coding DNA: TGTGCCAGCAGCCAACGGATGATAGCGGGGGCCATACACAGGGAGCTGTTTTTT. This sequence joins TRBV3-1 (or the pseudogene TRBV3-2) and TRBJ2-2; TRBD2 aligns across 9 bases. Germline V gene sequence: CDR1 LGHDT, CDR2 YNNKEL (reference sequence). This CDR3 comprises 18 residues. Trimming at V came to 2 bases and at J to 9 bases, leaving 16 bases not matched to a gene.

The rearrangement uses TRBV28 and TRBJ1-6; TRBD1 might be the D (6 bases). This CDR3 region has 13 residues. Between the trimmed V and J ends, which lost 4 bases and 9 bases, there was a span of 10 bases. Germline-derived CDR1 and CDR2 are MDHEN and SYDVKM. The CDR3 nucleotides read TGTGCCAGCAGTTACAGGGCTACTTCACCCCTCCACTTT. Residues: CASSYRATSPLHF.

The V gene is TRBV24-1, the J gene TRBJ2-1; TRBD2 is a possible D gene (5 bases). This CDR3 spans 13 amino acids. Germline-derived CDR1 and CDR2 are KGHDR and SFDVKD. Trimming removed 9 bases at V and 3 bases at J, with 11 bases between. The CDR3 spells CATSGGHYNEQFF. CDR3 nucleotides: TGTGCCACCTCCGGCGGGCACTACAATGAGCAGTTCTTC.

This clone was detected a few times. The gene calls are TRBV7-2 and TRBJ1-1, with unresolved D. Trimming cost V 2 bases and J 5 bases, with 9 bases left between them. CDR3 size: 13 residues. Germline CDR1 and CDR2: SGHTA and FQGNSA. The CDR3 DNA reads TGTGCCAGCAGCTTAATGAGGATAACTGAAGCTTTCTTT. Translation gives CASSLMRITEAFF.